Shown below are 5 T cell receptor beta chains from a single sample sequenced in a study of cytomegalovirus exposure and HLA in healthy donors. PCR employed 60 Vbeta and 13 Jbeta primers. Here immunoSEQ multiplex PCR was the method, and the copy in TCRdb shows in-frame clones only, minus some. The table lists hundreds of thousands of clones, roughly 80% of them singletons. The sample comprised PBMCs. The origin of the receptors is a man aged 35 to 55 in good health and CMV-seropositive.

The V gene is TRBV7-2, the J gene TRBJ2-5; D uncertain. CDR1 and CDR2 (germline): SGHTA, FQGNSA. The CDR3 spans 13 residues. Deletions cut 5 bases from V and 2 bases from J, with 9 bases between. CDR3 in amino acids: CASSVTPQETQYF. CDR3 nucleotides: TGTGCCAGCAGCGTGACACCACAAGAGACCCAGTACTTC.

The gene calls are TRBV12-5 and TRBJ1-1; D gene unclear. Germline CDR1 LGHNT, CDR2 FRNRAP. The CDR3 consists of 14 residues. Trimming shortened V by 1 base and J by 0 bases, and 6 bases separated the two germline ends. The CDR3 here is CASGLDGMNTEAFF. CDR3 in DNA: TGTGCTAGTGGTTTGGACGGGATGAACACTGAAGCTTTCTTT.

The chain carries TRBV5-1 and TRBJ1-2; no clear D. Germline V lookup: CDR1 SGHRS, CDR2 YFSETQ. V gave up 4 bases and J gave up 1 base, with 8 bases separating them. CDR3 length: 13 amino acids. In DNA, the CDR3 is TGCGCCAGCAGCCACAGAATTAACTATGGCTACACCTTC. It codes for CASSHRINYGYTF.

This chain links TRBV19 with TRBJ1-5; 9 bases are a match to TRBD1. Unmatched junction bases numbered 2, after V lost 2 bases and J lost 6 bases. This CDR3 is 14 amino acids long. Germline V gives CDR1 LNHDA, CDR2 SQIVND (reference sequence). The CDR3 spells CASSIRDRAQPQHF. In DNA form, the CDR3 reads TGTGCCAGTAGTATAAGGGACAGGGCTCAGCCCCAGCATTTT.

This chain uses TRBV4-2 with TRBJ2-2; perhaps TRBD2 as D (5 bases). From germline, CDR1 is LGHNA and CDR2 YNFKEQ. The CDR3 extends over 15 amino acids. Trimming removed 0 bases at V and 1 base at J, with 6 bases between. The CDR3 reads CASSQEDLNTGELFF. CDR3 DNA sequence: TGTGCCAGCAGCCAAGAGGACTTGAACACCGGGGAGCTGTTTTTT.